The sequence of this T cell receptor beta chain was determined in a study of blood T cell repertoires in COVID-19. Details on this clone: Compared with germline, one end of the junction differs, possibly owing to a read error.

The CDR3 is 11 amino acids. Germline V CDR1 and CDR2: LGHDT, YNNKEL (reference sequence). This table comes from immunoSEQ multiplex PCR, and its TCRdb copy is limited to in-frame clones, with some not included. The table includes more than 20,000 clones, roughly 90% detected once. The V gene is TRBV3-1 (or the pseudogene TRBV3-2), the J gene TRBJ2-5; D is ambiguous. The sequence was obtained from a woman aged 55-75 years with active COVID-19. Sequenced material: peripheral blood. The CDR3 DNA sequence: TGCTTGCCACATAACGGGGAGACCCAGTACTTC. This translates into CLPHNGETQYF.